The 7 T cell receptor beta chains in this list originate from one sample, sequenced in a study of T cell changes during pregnancy in multiple sclerosis. Assay: immunoSEQ multiplex PCR; the TCRdb copy retains only in-frame clones and omits some. The sample lists 25,000 to 35,000 clones; roughly nine tenths were seen once. Specimen: CD8+ T cells from peripheral blood mononuclear cells, collected in the second trimester of pregnancy. These receptors all come from a female donor with multiple sclerosis, enrolled in a pregnancy study.

The chain recombines TRBV9 with TRBJ2-1, with TRBD2 matching over 11 bases. Per germline, CDR1 SGDLS and CDR2 YYNGEE. This CDR3 comprises 14 residues. The J segment lost 4 bases and the V segment lost 6 bases, leaving 3 bases of the junction unmatched. Here the CDR3 reads CASNSGGEYNEQFF. CDR3 bases: TGTGCCAGCAATAGCGGGGGGGAATACAATGAGCAGTTCTTC. The variable domain in full, completed from reference TRBV9 and TRBJ2-1, reads DSGVTQTPKHLITATGQRVTLRCSPRSGDLSVYWYQQSLDQGLQFLIQYYNGEERAKGNILERFSAQQFPDLHSELNLSSLELGDSALYFCASNSGGEYNEQFFGPGTRLTVL.

The rearrangement joins TRBV19 to TRBJ2-3, with D tentatively TRBD2 (6 bases). This CDR3 contains 14 residues. Trimming cost V 0 bases and J 6 bases, with 10 bases left between them. Germline V lookup: CDR1 LNHDA, CDR2 SQIVND (reference sequence). CDR3 DNA: TGTGCCAGTAGTATAGACGGAGGAGGGGATACGCAGTATTTT. Translated, it gives CASSIDGGGDTQYF.

The rearrangement uses TRBV18 and TRBJ1-1; TRBD1 might be the D (5 bases). This CDR3 is 12 amino acids long. Trimming pared 5 bases from V and 11 bases from J, leaving 15 bases between. Germline V CDR1 and CDR2: KGHSH, LQKENI. The CDR3 reads CASSMEGLEAFF. CDR3 nucleotides: TGTGCCAGCTCAATGGAGGGGCTGGAGGCTTTCTTT.

This rearrangement joins TRBV4-2 to TRBJ2-7; 8 positions match TRBD2. Germline loops: CDR1 LGHNA, CDR2 YNFKEQ. The V and J ends lost 0 bases and 7 bases, in that order; junction bases with no gene match: 20. This CDR3 comprises 19 residues. CDR3 sequence reads: CASSQDEGGGVLAALEQYF. DNA of the CDR3: TGTGCCAGCAGCCAAGATGAGGGCGGCGGGGTACTAGCGGCTCTGGAGCAGTACTTC.

The chain is built from TRBV6-5 and TRBJ1-2; D remains ambiguous. This CDR3 region has 13 residues. The V gene lost 1 base and the J gene lost 6 bases, with 9 bases spanning the gap. The germline CDR1 and CDR2 sequences are MNHEY and SVGAGI. Written as DNA, the CDR3 is TGTGCCAGCAGTTACTTTAACGGGGATGGCTACACCTTC. This sequence encodes CASSYFNGDGYTF.

The chain carries TRBV5-6 and TRBJ1-2, with D possibly TRBD1 on 6 matching bases. Trimming stripped 4 bases from V and 0 bases from J, with 16 bases between. Germline V gene lookup returns CDR1 SGHDT and CDR2 YYEEEE. The CDR3 covers 16 residues. As DNA, the CDR3 is TGTGCCAGCAGCCTGAAAGACAGGCCTTCTAACTATGGCTACACCTTC. Translation: CASSLKDRPSNYGYTF.

The V gene is TRBV27, the J gene TRBJ2-2; D may be TRBD2 (6 bases). V was shortened by 9 bases and J by 6 bases, with 11 bases between the two germline ends. The germline V gene has CDR1 MNHEY and CDR2 SMNVEV (reference sequence). This CDR3 region has 12 residues. The CDR3 DNA reads TGTGCCAGTGGAGGGAATTCCGGGGAGCTGTTTTTT. This gives the protein CASGGNSGELFF.